This T cell receptor (beta chain) emerged from a study of blood T cell repertoires in COVID-19. Sequencing was performed with immunoSEQ multiplex PCR; in TCRdb, only in-frame clones are kept and a portion is missing. This sample has 110,000 or so clones, with more than 60% found just once. V was pared by 2 bases and J by 8 bases, with 5 bases of the junction left unmatched. The CDR3 totals 15 residues. Germline CDR1 and CDR2: KGHSH and LQKENI. This TCR was recovered from a man between 65 and 80 years old with acute or convalescent COVID-19. The chain carries TRBV18 and TRBJ1-6, with TRBD1 identical over 8 bases. The sequencing input was peripheral blood. In DNA form, the CDR3 reads TGTGCCAGCTCACCAAATCAGGGGGCCGATTCACCCCTCCACTTT. Its protein product is CASSPNQGADSPLHF.